These 11 T cell receptor beta chains share one sample of origin, sequenced in a study of blood T cell repertoires in COVID-19. Assay used: immunoSEQ multiplex PCR; TCRdb lists only in-frame clones, some missing. The table lists around 160,000 clones, almost 85% of them singletons, with approximately 11% in the top ten. Sequencing was carried out using PBMCs or T cells enriched from blood (not recorded which). All receptors derive from a man aged 45-65 years who had recovered from COVID-19.

The chain recombines TRBV6-1 with TRBJ1-1; D gene unclear. V was trimmed by 1 base and J by 6 bases, leaving 6 bases between them. Germline V gives CDR1 MNHNS, CDR2 SASEGT. The CDR3 consists of 12 residues. The CDR3 is CASSEGPAEAFF. CDR3 coding DNA: TGTGCCAGCAGTGAAGGTCCCGCTGAAGCTTTCTTT.

The CDR3 is CASSREGSADTQYF. The DNA of the CDR3 is TGCGCCAGCAGCAGGGAGGGGTCTGCAGATACGCAGTATTTT. The chain carries TRBV5-1 and TRBJ2-3; 7 bases are a match to TRBD2. Trimming cost V 4 bases and J 4 bases; bases outside gene matches: 6. CDR3 length equals 14 residues. The germline V gene encodes CDR1 SGHRS and CDR2 YFSETQ. The whole variable domain, remainder taken from reference TRBV5-1 and TRBJ2-3, is KAGVTQTPRYLIKTRGQQVTLSCSPISGHRSVSWYQQTPGQGLQFLFEYFSETQRNKGNFPGRFSGRQFSNSRSEMNVSTLELGDSALYLCASSREGSADTQYFGPGTRLTVL.

The rearrangement uses TRBV5-5 and TRBJ2-3; a weak D match, TRBD2 (7 bases). The V and J ends lost 0 bases and 4 bases respectively, with 12 bases between them. The CDR3 spans 15 residues. Germline-derived CDR1 and CDR2 are SGHKS and YYEKEE (reference sequence). Here the CDR3 DNA reads TGTGCCAGCAGCTTGGCAGGGGCGGGGGCAGATACGCAGTATTTT. It translates to CASSLAGAGADTQYF.

The rearrangement links TRBV6-5 to TRBJ2-5, with D perhaps TRBD2 (5 bases). The germline V and J ends were trimmed by 1 base and 1 base, with 13 bases remaining between them. Germline lookup yields CDR1 MNHEY and CDR2 SVGAGI. The CDR3 length is 16 residues. CDR3 sequence: CASSYYPRGSQETQYF. CDR3 bases: TGTGCCAGCAGTTACTACCCCCGAGGGTCCCAAGAGACCCAGTACTTC.

J is TRBJ1-1 and V is TRBV19; TRBD1 is a possible D gene (5 bases). The CDR3 sequence is 14 residues long. V was trimmed by 4 bases and J by 1 base, leaving 10 bases between them. Per germline, CDR1 LNHDA and CDR2 SQIVND (reference sequence). This CDR3 reads CASSSRRENTEAFF. In DNA, the CDR3 is TGTGCCAGTAGTAGCCGCAGGGAGAACACTGAAGCTTTCTTT.

The J gene is TRBJ1-5, the V gene TRBV5-5; TRBD1 matches at 9 bases. The CDR3 has 16 residues. The V and J ends lost 1 base and 8 bases, in that order; junction bases with no gene match: 10. CDR1 and CDR2 from the germline V gene are SGHKS and YYEKEE (reference sequence). The CDR3 DNA follows: TGTGCCAGCAGCTTGTCACGCGGGACAGGGATGGAGCCCCAGCATTTT. It translates to CASSLSRGTGMEPQHF.

This clone was counted between two and nine times. The rearrangement links TRBV6-5 to TRBJ2-2, with D perhaps TRBD1 (6 bases). Germline CDR1 is MNHEY and CDR2 is SVGAGI. The CDR3 runs to 15 residues. Trimming took 8 bases from V and 1 from J, leaving 14 bases between them. The CDR3 spells CASGNGRGNTGELFF. Written as DNA, the CDR3 is TGTGCCAGCGGAAATGGCAGGGGGAACACCGGGGAGCTGTTTTTT.

V usage is TRBV6-1 and J usage is TRBJ1-5; maybe TRBD1 (6 bases). Between the trimmed V and J ends, which lost 0 bases and 1 base, there was a span of 13 bases. Germline assignment: CDR1 MNHNS and CDR2 SASEGT. The CDR3 is 17 residues long. CDR3 nucleotides: TGTGCCAGCAGTGAAGCGTGGGGGCGCGGAAGCAATCAGCCCCAGCATTTT. This translates into CASSEAWGRGSNQPQHF.

The rearrangement joins TRBV19 to TRBJ1-2; 7 nucleotides line up with TRBD1. Germline V gene lookup returns CDR1 LNHDA and CDR2 SQIVND (reference sequence). CDR3 length: 13 amino acids. With V trimmed by 10 bases and J by 8 bases, 13 bases remained unmatched. Here the CDR3 DNA reads TGTGCCACGTCCCAAACAGGGGAGGAGGGCTACACCTTC. Translation gives CATSQTGEEGYTF. Looking up the rest from reference TRBV19 and TRBJ1-2 gives the full variable domain: DGGITQSPKYLFRKEGQNVTLSCEQNLNHDAMYWYRQDPGQGLRLIYYSQIVNDFQKGDIAEGYSVSREKKESFPLTVTSAQKNPTAFYLCATSQTGEEGYTFGSGTRLTVV.

The rearrangement links TRBV10-3 to TRBJ1-1, with TRBD1 identical over 10 bases. Germline V gene lookup returns CDR1 ENHRY and CDR2 SYGVKD. Unmatched junction bases numbered 11, after V lost 4 bases and J lost 0 bases. CDR3 size: 18 residues. The CDR3, as DNA: TGTGCCATCAGTGGGAGGAAGGGGACAGGGGCTTTGAACACTGAAGCTTTCTTT. Its translation: CAISGRKGTGALNTEAFF.

This chain connects TRBV7-9 to TRBJ1-5; tentatively, D is TRBD1 (5 bases). Trimming took 2 bases from V and 0 from J, leaving 8 bases between them. The CDR3 is 15 residues long. Germline V lookup: CDR1 SEHNR, CDR2 FQNEAQ (reference sequence). The chain's CDR3 is CASSLTRDSNQPQHF. DNA of the CDR3: TGTGCCAGCAGCTTAACCAGGGATAGCAATCAGCCCCAGCATTTT. The complete variable domain, with remaining parts taken from reference TRBV7-9 and TRBJ1-5, reads DTGVSQNPRHKITKRGQNVTFRCDPISEHNRLYWYRQTLGQGPEFLTYFQNEAQLEKSRLLSDRFSAERPKGSFSTLEIQRTEQGDSAMYLCASSLTRDSNQPQHFGDGTRLSIL.